The 6 T cell receptor beta chains in this list originate from one sample, sequenced in a study of cytomegalovirus exposure and HLA in healthy donors. The PCR employed 60 Vbeta primers together with 13 Jbeta primers. Data came from immunoSEQ multiplex PCR; TCRdb stores just in-frame clones and leaves some out. The profile covers roughly 130,000 clones, with about four fifths appearing a single time and around 0.7% taken by the ten largest. The sample consisted of PBMCs. These TCRs come from a young man in good health and CMV-seronegative.

This rearrangement joins TRBV6-1 to TRBJ2-7, with a possible D match to TRBD1 (6 bases). The CDR3 runs 15 residues. Looked up from germline, CDR1 is MNHNS and CDR2 is SASEGT. Trimming removed 7 bases at V and 0 bases at J, with 16 bases between. CDR3 sequence reads: CASTPGTLSSYEQYF. CDR3 in DNA: TGTGCCAGCACCCCCGGGACACTTAGCTCCTACGAGCAGTACTTC.

This rearrangement joins TRBV2 to TRBJ2-3; 12 nucleotides align to TRBD2. V shed 5 bases, J shed 3 bases, and the junction held 9 bases outside the gene matches. Germline V gene lookup returns CDR1 SNHLY and CDR2 FYNNEI. This CDR3 is built from 17 residues. The CDR3 bases are TGTGCCAGCAGTATTACTAGCGGGGGGCGAAGGACAGATACGCAGTATTTT. Amino acids: CASSITSGGRRTDTQYF.

This clone was detected only once. The chain is built from TRBV19 and TRBJ2-3; D is unclear. CDR1 is LNHDA, CDR2 SQIVND, per germline (reference sequence). This CDR3 has 12 amino acids. V lost 3 bases, J lost 3 bases, and 4 bases lay in between. The CDR3 region is CASSIPTDTQYF. The CDR3 bases are TGTGCCAGTAGTATCCCGACAGATACGCAGTATTTT.

The V call is TRBV7-2, the J call TRBJ2-3; 9 nucleotides align to TRBD2. CDR1 SGHTA and CDR2 FQGNSA come from the germline V gene. The CDR3 has 16 residues. Trimming removed 5 bases from V and 3 bases from J; junction bases left unmatched: 9. The CDR3 DNA follows: TGTGCCAGCAGCCCGCTTGCGGGGGGGCCAACAGATACGCAGTATTTT. Its protein product is CASSPLAGGPTDTQYF.

V usage is TRBV2 and J usage is TRBJ1-5, with D unresolved. The germline V and J ends were trimmed by 2 bases and 0 bases, with 5 bases remaining between them. CDR3 length equals 14 residues. CDR1 and CDR2 (germline): SNHLY, FYNNEI. The chain's CDR3 is CASSERVSNQPQHF. As DNA, the CDR3 is TGTGCCAGCAGTGAAAGAGTTAGCAATCAGCCCCAGCATTTT.

Only one count was recorded for this clone. The rearrangement joins TRBV5-6 to TRBJ1-2, with D possibly being TRBD1 (6 bases). Germline V CDR1 and CDR2: SGHDT, YYEEEE. The V end lost 0 bases, the J end lost 6 bases, and 9 bases lay between the germline ends. This CDR3 is 13 amino acids long. The CDR3 spells CASSLDDRHGYTF. The CDR3 coding sequence is TGTGCCAGCAGCTTGGATGACAGGCATGGCTACACCTTC. Combining the CDR3 with reference TRBV5-6 and TRBJ1-2 gives the whole variable domain DAGVTQSPTHLIKTRGQQVTLRCSPKSGHDTVSWYQQALGQGPQFIFQYYEEEERQRGNFPDRFSGHQFPNYSSELNVNALLLGDSALYLCASSLDDRHGYTFGSGTRLTVV.